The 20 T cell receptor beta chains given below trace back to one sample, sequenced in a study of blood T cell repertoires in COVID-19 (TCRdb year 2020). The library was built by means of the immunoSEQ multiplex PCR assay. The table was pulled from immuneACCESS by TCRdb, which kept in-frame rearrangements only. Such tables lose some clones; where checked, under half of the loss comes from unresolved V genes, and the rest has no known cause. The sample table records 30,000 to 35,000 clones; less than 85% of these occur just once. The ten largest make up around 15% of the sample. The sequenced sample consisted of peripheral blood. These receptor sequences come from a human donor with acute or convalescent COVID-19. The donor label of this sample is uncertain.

In nucleotides, the CDR3 is TGCGCCAGCAGCCAAGGTTCCGGGGGCTCTGGAAACACCATATATTTT. Its translation: CASSQGSGGSGNTIYF. The V gene is TRBV4-3, the J gene TRBJ1-3, with a weak D call TRBD1 (5 bases). The CDR3 is made up of 16 amino acids. The germline V and J ends were trimmed by 1 base and 0 bases, with 10 bases remaining between them. Germline loops: CDR1 LGHNA, CDR2 YSLEER.

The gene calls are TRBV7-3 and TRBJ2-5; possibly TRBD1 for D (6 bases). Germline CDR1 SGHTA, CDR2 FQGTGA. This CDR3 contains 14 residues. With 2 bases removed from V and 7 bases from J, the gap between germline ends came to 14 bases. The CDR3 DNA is TGTGCCAGCAGCTTAGGTGGGGGCCCGGGGACCCAGTACTTC. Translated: CASSLGGGPGTQYF. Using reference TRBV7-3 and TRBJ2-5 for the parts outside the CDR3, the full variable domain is GAGVSQTPSNKVTEKGKYVELRCDPISGHTALYWYRQSLGQGPEFLIYFQGTGAADDSGLPNDRFFAVRPEGSVSTLKIQRTERGDSAVYLCASSLGGGPGTQYFGPGTRLLVL.

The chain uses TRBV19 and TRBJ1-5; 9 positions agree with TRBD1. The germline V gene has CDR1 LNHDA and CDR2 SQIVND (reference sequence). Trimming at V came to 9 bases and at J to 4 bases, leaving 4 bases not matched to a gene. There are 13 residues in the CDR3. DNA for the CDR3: TGTGCCAGCCGGGACAGGGTGAATCAGCCCCAGCATTTT. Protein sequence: CASRDRVNQPQHF.

The CDR3 reads CATSDTSASGSWGNEQFF. The CDR3 DNA sequence: TGTGCCACCAGTGATACTTCGGCTAGCGGGAGTTGGGGCAATGAGCAGTTCTTC. The chain recombines TRBV24-1 with TRBJ2-1; TRBD2 matches 10 bases. The CDR3 spans 18 residues. With 3 bases clipped from V and 6 bases from J, the junction kept 13 bases outside the gene matches. Germline CDR1 is KGHDR and CDR2 is SFDVKD.

The CDR3 nucleotides are TGTGCCAGCAGTTTGACCTGGACAGACACCCCTCGGGGCTACACCTTC. Translating it yields CASSLTWTDTPRGYTF. The V gene is TRBV27, the J gene TRBJ1-2, with a weak D call TRBD1 (6 bases). V shed 3 bases and J shed 8 bases, with 22 bases lying between them. Per the germline V gene, CDR1 is MNHEY and CDR2 is SMNVEV (reference sequence). The CDR3 runs 16 residues.

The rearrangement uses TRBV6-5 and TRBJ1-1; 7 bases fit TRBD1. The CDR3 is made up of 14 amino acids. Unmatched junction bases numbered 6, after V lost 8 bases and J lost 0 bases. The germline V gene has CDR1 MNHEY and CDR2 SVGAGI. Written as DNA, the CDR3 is TGTGCCAGCCTCTCGGGACAGTTGAACACTGAAGCTTTCTTT. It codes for CASLSGQLNTEAFF.

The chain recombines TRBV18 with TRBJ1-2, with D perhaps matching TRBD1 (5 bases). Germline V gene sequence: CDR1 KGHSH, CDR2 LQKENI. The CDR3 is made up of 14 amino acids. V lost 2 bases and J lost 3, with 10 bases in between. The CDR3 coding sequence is TGTGCCAGCTCACCAGGTGGGGCCGACTATGGCTACACCTTC. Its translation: CASSPGGADYGYTF.

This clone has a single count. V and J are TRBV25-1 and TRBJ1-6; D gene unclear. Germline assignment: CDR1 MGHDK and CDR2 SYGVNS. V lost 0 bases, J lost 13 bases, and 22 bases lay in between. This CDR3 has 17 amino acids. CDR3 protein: CASSEYRGSPGRKPLHF. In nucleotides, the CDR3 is TGTGCCAGCAGTGAATATAGAGGGAGTCCGGGAAGAAAGCCCCTCCACTTT.

The CDR3 sequence is CASSPGNRDTEAFF. For the CDR3, the DNA is TGTGCCAGCTCACCAGGGAACAGGGACACTGAAGCTTTCTTT. The V and J genes are TRBV18 and TRBJ1-1; TRBD1 is a possible D gene (6 bases). CDR1 is KGHSH and CDR2 is LQKENI in the germline V gene. V was pared by 2 bases and J by 3 bases, with 10 bases between. The CDR3 is 14 residues long.

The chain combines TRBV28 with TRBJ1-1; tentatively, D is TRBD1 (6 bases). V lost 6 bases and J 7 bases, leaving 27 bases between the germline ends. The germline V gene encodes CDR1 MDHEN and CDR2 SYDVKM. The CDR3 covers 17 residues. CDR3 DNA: TGTGCCAGCAGCCTACTACGTTTGTCAGGGGCGTCCCTTGAAGCTTTCTTT. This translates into CASSLLRLSGASLEAFF. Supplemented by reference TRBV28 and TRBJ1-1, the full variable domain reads DVKVTQSSRYLVKRTGEKVFLECVQDMDHENMFWYRQDPGLGLRLIYFSYDVKMKEKGDIPEGYSVSREKKERFSLILESASTNQTSMYLCASSLLRLSGASLEAFFGQGTRLTVV.

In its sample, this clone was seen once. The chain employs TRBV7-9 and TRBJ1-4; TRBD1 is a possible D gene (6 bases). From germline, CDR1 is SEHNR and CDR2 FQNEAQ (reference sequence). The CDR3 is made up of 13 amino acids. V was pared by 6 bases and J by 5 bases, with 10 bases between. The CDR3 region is CASRNTGNEKLFF. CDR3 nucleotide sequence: TGTGCCAGCAGGAACACAGGGAATGAAAAACTGTTTTTT. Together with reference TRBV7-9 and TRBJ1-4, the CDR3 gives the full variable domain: DTGVSQNPRHKITKRGQNVTFRCDPISEHNRLYWYRQTLGQGPEFLTYFQNEAQLEKSRLLSDRFSAERPKGSFSTLEIQRTEQGDSAMYLCASRNTGNEKLFFGSGTQLSVL.

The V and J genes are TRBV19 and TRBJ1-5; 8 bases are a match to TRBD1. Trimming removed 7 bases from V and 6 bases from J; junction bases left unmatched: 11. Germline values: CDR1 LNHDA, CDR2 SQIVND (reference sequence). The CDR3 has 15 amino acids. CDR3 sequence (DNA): TGTGCCAGTAAAACGGGGCAGGGGGCAAGTCAGCCCCAGCATTTT. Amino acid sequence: CASKTGQGASQPQHF.

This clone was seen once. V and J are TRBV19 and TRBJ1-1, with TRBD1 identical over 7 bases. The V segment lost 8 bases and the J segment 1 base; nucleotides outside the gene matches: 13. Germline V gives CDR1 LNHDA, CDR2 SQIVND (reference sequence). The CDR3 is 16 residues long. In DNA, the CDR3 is TGTGCCAGTTCTCAAAGGGGGCAGGGATGGAACACTGAAGCTTTCTTT. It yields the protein CASSQRGQGWNTEAFF.

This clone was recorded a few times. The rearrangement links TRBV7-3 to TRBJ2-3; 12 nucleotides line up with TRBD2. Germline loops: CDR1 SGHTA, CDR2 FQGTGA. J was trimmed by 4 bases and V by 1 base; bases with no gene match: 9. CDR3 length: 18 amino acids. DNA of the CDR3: TGTGCCAGCAGCTTAATGGCTAGCGGGGGGGCCCAGGCAGATACGCAGTATTTT. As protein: CASSLMASGGAQADTQYF.

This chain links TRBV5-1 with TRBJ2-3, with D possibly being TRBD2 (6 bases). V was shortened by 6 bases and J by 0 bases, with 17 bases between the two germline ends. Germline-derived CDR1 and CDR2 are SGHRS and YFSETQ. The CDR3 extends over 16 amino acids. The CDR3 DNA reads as TGCGCCAGCACGTCAAATGGCGGGGCTAGCACAGATACGCAGTATTTT. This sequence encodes CASTSNGGASTDTQYF.

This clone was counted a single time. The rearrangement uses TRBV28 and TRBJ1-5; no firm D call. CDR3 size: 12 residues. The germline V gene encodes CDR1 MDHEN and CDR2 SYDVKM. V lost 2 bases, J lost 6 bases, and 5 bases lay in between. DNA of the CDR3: TGTGCCAGCAGTTTACCCGGTCAGCCCCAGCATTTT. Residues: CASSLPGQPQHF.

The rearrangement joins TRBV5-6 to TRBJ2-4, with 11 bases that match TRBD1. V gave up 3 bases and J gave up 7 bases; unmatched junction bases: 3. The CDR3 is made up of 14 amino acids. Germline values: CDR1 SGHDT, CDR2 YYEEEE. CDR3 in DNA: TGTGCCAGCAGCTCCCGGGACAGGGGGAACATTCAGTACTTC. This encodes CASSSRDRGNIQYF.

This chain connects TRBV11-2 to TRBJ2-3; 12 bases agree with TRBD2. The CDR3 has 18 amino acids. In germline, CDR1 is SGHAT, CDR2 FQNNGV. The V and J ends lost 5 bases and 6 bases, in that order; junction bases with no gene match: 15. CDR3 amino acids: CASSEGLAGGAVQDTQYF. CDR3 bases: TGTGCCAGCAGCGAGGGTCTAGCGGGGGGGGCGGTACAGGATACGCAGTATTTT.

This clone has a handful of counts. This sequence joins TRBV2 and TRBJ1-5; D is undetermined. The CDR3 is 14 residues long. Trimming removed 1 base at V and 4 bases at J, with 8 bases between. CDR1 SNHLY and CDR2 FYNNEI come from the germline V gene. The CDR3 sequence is CASSEERPNQPQHF. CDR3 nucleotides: TGTGCCAGCAGTGAAGAGCGGCCGAATCAGCCCCAGCATTTT.

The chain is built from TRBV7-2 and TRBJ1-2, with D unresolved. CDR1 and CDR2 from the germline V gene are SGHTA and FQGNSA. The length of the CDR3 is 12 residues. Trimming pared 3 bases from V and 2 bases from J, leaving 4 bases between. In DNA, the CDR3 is TGTGCCAGCAGCTTCCAGAACTATGGCTACACCTTC. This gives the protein CASSFQNYGYTF.